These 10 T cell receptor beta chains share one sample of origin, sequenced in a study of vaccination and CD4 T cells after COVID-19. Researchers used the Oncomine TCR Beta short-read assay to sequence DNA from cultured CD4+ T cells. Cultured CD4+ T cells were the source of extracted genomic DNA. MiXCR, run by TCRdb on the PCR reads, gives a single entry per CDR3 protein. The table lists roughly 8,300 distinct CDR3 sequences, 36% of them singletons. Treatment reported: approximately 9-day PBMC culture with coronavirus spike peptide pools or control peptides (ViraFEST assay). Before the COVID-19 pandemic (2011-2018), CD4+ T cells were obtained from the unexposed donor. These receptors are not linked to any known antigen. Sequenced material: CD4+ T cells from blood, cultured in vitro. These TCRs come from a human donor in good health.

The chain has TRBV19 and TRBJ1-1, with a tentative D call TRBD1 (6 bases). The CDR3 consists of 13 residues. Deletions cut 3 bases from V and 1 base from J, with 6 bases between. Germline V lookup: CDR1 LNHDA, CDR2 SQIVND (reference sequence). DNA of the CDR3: TGTGCCAGTAGTATCAGGGGGAACACTGAAGCTTTCTTT. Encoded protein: CASSIRGNTEAFF.

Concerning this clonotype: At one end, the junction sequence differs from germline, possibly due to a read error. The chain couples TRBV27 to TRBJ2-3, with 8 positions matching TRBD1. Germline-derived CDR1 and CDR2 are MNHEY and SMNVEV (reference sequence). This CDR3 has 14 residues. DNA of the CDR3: TGTGCCAGCATTCTAGGGACAGGCACAGGTACGCAGTATTTT. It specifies CASILGTGTGTQYF.

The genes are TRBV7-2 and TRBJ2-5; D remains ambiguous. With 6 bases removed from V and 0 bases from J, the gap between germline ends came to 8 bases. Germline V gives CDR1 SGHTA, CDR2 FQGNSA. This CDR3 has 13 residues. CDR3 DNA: TGTGCCAGCAGATCGACGGACCAAGAGACCCAGTACTTC. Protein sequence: CASRSTDQETQYF. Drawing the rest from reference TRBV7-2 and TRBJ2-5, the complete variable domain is GAGVSQSPSNKVTEKGKDVELRCDPISGHTALYWYRQSLGQGLEFLIYFQGNSAPDKSGLPSDRFSAERTGGSVSTLTIQRTQQEDSAVYLCASRSTDQETQYFGPGTRLLVL.

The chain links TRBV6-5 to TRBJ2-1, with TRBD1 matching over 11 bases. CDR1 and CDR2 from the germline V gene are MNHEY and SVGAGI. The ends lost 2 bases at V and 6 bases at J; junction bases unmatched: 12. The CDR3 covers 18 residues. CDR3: CASSYAGSGTGGINEQFF. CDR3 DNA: TGTGCCAGCAGTTACGCAGGATCCGGGACAGGGGGGATCAATGAGCAGTTCTTC.

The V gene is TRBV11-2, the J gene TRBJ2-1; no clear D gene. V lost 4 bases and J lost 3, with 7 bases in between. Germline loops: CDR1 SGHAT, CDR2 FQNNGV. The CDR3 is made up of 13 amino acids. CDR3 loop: CASSYGRYNEQFF. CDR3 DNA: TGTGCCAGCAGCTACGGACGCTACAATGAGCAGTTCTTC. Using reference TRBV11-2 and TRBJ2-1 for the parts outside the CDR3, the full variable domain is EAGVAQSPRYKIIEKRQSVAFWCNPISGHATLYWYQQILGQGPKLLIQFQNNGVVDDSQLPKDRFSAERLKGVDSTLKIQPAKLEDSAVYLCASSYGRYNEQFFGPGTRLTVL.

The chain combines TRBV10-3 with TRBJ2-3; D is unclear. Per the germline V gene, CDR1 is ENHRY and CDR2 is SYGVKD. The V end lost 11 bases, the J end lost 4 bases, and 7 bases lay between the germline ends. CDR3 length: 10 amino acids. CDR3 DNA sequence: TGTGCCGTACTGTCAGATACGCAGTATTTT. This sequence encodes CAVLSDTQYF.

The DNA for the CDR3 is TGTGCCAGCAGCCAGTGGACAGGGGCTGCAACCTACGAGCAGTACTTC. Amino acid sequence: CASSQWTGAATYEQYF. The chain is built from TRBV14 and TRBJ2-7; 9 bases align to TRBD1. V was pared by 3 bases and J by 2 bases, with 8 bases of the junction left unmatched. The CDR3 contains 16 residues. Germline V CDR1 and CDR2: SGHDN, FVKESK.

The CDR3 region has the DNA TGTGCCAGCCCATTCGGCTACCAAGAGACCCAGTACTTC. Translation gives CASPFGYQETQYF. The rearrangement links TRBV6-1 to TRBJ2-5; D is ambiguous. V shed 8 bases and J shed 0 bases, with 10 bases lying between them. From germline, CDR1 is MNHNS and CDR2 SASEGT. This CDR3 is 13 amino acids long.

Here the CDR3 reads CASSQDRGDSNQPQHF. DNA of the CDR3: TGTGCCAGCAGCCAAGATCGCGGGGATAGCAATCAGCCCCAGCATTTT. The V gene is TRBV4-2, the J gene TRBJ1-5; D call uncertain. This CDR3 region has 16 residues. V was clipped by 0 bases and J by 0 bases, with 9 bases between them. Germline V gene lookup returns CDR1 LGHNA and CDR2 YNFKEQ.

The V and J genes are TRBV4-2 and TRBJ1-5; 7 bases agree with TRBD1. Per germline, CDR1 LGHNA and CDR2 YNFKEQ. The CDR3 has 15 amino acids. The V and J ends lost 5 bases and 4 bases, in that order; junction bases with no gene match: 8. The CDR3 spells CASSRRDSPNQPQHF. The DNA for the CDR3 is TGTGCCAGCAGCAGGCGGGACAGCCCAAATCAGCCCCAGCATTTT.